The 6 T cell receptor beta chains below all came from one sample that was sequenced in a study of blood T cell repertoires in COVID-19. Assay used: immunoSEQ multiplex PCR; TCRdb lists only in-frame clones, some missing. The sample lists approximately 150,000 clones; 84% were seen once. Sequencing input: peripheral blood. All receptors come from a human donor in a cohort sampled during active COVID-19.

The V call is TRBV16, the J call TRBJ2-7; D gene uncertain. The CDR3 totals 13 residues. Germline assignment: CDR1 KGHSY and CDR2 FQNENV. V was trimmed by 2 bases and J by 3 bases, leaving 8 bases between them. CDR3 loop: CASSQVTRYEQYV. In nucleotides, the CDR3 is TGTGCCAGCAGCCAAGTGACACGCTACGAGCAGTACGTC.

The rearrangement uses TRBV19 and TRBJ2-3; D might be TRBD2 (7 bases). V was clipped by 6 bases and J by 0 bases, with 16 bases between them. The germline V gene encodes CDR1 LNHDA and CDR2 SQIVND (reference sequence). The CDR3 is made up of 16 amino acids. CDR3 sequence (DNA): TGTGCCAGTAGAGCTCCGGGGGGCAGTAGCACAGATACGCAGTATTTT. Its translation: CASRAPGGSSTDTQYF.

V and J are TRBV6-5 and TRBJ1-2; possibly TRBD1 for D (6 bases). This CDR3 spans 14 amino acids. Deletions cut 3 bases from V and 7 bases from J, with 15 bases between. Germline V gene data show CDR1 as MNHEY and CDR2 as SVGAGI. For the CDR3, the DNA is TGTGCCAGCAGTTATTCCACAGGGTTGGGTGGCTACACCTTC. Its protein product is CASSYSTGLGGYTF.

The V and J genes are TRBV19 and TRBJ2-3; TRBD2 might be the D (6 bases). The germline gives CDR1 LNHDA, CDR2 SQIVND (reference sequence). With 6 bases removed from V and 1 base from J, the gap between germline ends came to 8 bases. This CDR3 region has 13 residues. CDR3 protein: CASRSSGTDTQYF. The CDR3 coding sequence is TGTGCCAGTAGGTCTAGCGGCACAGATACGCAGTATTTT.

V usage is TRBV6-5 and J usage is TRBJ2-3; 11 nucleotides agree with TRBD2. This CDR3 region has 15 residues. V was pared by 6 bases and J by 5 bases, with 7 bases of the junction left unmatched. Per germline, CDR1 MNHEY and CDR2 SVGAGI. In DNA form, the CDR3 reads TGTGCCAGCAGATCTAGCGGGAGGATCGTAGATACGCAGTATTTT. This gives the protein CASRSSGRIVDTQYF.

The CDR3 spells CASSFGQLNTGELFF. CDR3 DNA sequence: TGTGCCAGCAGCTTTGGACAACTTAACACCGGGGAGCTGTTTTTT. The genes are TRBV7-6 and TRBJ2-2, with TRBD1 as a possible D gene (5 bases). V was pared by 3 bases and J by 2 bases, with 10 bases between. The CDR3 has 15 residues. Per the germline V gene, CDR1 is SGHVS and CDR2 is FNYEAQ.